One T cell receptor (beta chain) is described in this entry. The CDR3 is 14 amino acids. Per the germline V gene, CDR1 is SGDLS and CDR2 is YYNGEE. The V end lost 2 bases, the J end lost 1 base, and 10 bases lay between the germline ends. The sample is drawn from a study of blood T cell repertoires in COVID-19. About the study: Collection of acute and convalescent COVID-19 samples took place in the United States, Italy and Spain. Sample material is recorded as cDNA or gDNA derived from T cells, B-cell-depleted T cells, or PBMCs.

Per the authors' pipeline: Amplified reference gene primers provided the basis for estimating nucleated cell counts. Measured with immunoSEQ multiplex PCR; TCRdb has only the in-frame clones, and not every one. The V and J calls and clone size are taken from that table; D and trimming were inferred from the DNA. Of about 110,000 clones in the sample, 80% were seen once. The source is a human donor in a cohort sampled during active or convalescent COVID-19. V gene TRBV9 combines with J gene TRBJ2-7; weak D call: TRBD1 (5 bases). The sequenced sample was peripheral blood. The chain's CDR3 is CASSVQGGSYEQYF. DNA for the CDR3: TGTGCCAGCAGCGTTCAGGGTGGGTCCTACGAGCAGTACTTC.